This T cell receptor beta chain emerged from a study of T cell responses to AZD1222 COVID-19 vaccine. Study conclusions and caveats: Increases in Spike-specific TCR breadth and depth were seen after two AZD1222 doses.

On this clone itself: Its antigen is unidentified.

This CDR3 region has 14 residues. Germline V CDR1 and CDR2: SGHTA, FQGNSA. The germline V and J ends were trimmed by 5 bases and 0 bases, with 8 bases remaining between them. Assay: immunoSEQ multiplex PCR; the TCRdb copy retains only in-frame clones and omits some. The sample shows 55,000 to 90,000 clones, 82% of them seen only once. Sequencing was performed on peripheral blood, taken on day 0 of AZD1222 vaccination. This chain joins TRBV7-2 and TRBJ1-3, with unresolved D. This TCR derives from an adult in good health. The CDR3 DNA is TGTGCCAGCAGCCCCGGGATCTCTGGAAACACCATATATTTT. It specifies CASSPGISGNTIYF.